This TCR beta chain is drawn from a study of blood T cell repertoires in COVID-19. For the study at large: COVID-19 samples collected from the United States, Italy and Spain covered acute and convalescent phases. The cDNA or gDNA used as material had been derived from T cells, B-cell-depleted T cells, or PBMCs.

TCRdb's table, derived via immunoSEQ multiplex PCR, lists solely in-frame clones and lacks some. The data show roughly 410,000 clones, approximately 87% seen once. Seattle participants joined during active infection and were tracked over time. The V gene lost 6 bases and the J gene lost 1 base, with 18 bases spanning the gap. The CDR3 is made up of 16 amino acids. Germline lookup yields CDR1 MNHEY and CDR2 SMNVEV (reference sequence). The clonotype was recovered from a woman in her sixties with COVID-19, enrolled during active disease. The source material was peripheral blood. This chain connects TRBV27 to TRBJ2-5; weak D call: TRBD1 (6 bases). This CDR3 reads CASRRTGTMLQETQYF. The CDR3 nucleotides are TGTGCCAGCAGGAGAACAGGGACGATGCTCCAAGAGACCCAGTACTTC.